At least ten counts were recorded for the clone carrying this T cell receptor (beta chain). This CDR3 has 15 residues. The germline CDR1 and CDR2 sequences are SEHNR and FQNEAQ (reference sequence). V was clipped by 0 bases and J by 6 bases, with 9 bases between them. The sample belongs to a study of patients and donors after allogeneic stem cell transplantation. Each CDR3 protein gets one entry after TCRdb re-called the RT-PCR reads with MiXCR. The sample has 25,000 to 35,000 distinct CDR3 sequences; around 6.8% are singletons. The genes are TRBV7-9 and TRBJ1-6; no definite D call. Sequences were obtained from blood, either unsorted or a sorted T cell fraction (not recorded which). This sequence originates from a human donor who was either an allogeneic HSCT recipient or a stem cell or donor lymphocyte infusion donor (not recorded which). It is not recorded whose cells these are; they may come from a transplant donor. CDR3 coding DNA: TGTGCCAGCAGCTTAGCAGGGCCGCGTAATTCACCCCTCCACTTT. It is translated as CASSLAGPRNSPLHF.